A single T cell receptor (beta chain) is shown here with its context. Per the original methods: With immunoSEQ giving junction-only sequences and no quality scores, filtering differed. Some clones are missing from TCRdb's copy, which holds only in-frame ones; the method was immunoSEQ multiplex PCR. V, J and clone size are taken as reported in that table, and D and trimming were inferred from the DNA itself. The sample lists over a million clones; roughly 96% were seen once. The entry originates in a study of shared clonotypes between healthy human individuals. CDR3 size: 13 residues. Germline V gene lookup returns CDR1 MGHDK and CDR2 SYGVNS. The J segment lost 4 bases and the V segment lost 5 bases, leaving 1 base of the junction unmatched.

This receptor was taken from a man aged 25-40 years in good health. The chain has TRBV25-1 and TRBJ2-3, with 9 bases identical to TRBD1. The sample consisted of naive CD4+ T cells sorted from blood. Noted subset: CD45RA+ positively selected. CDR3 nucleotides: TGTGCCAGCAGTCGGGACAGGGCAGATACGCAGTATTTT. Translating it yields CASSRDRADTQYF.